This TCR beta chain appears in the sequencing data of a study of shared clonotypes between healthy human individuals. Turning to the study itself: Three plates each covered CD4 naive and memory; CD8 naive two, CD8 memory one.

This clone was seen many times. Its antigen remains unknown. Study-level findings and limits: The study found approximately 5% of naive CD4 clonotypes shared across a handful of donors.

Using immunoSEQ multiplex PCR, the repertoire was profiled, and TCRdb retains in-frame clones only, with some absent. The sample records 600,000 to 800,000 clones, 72% being singletons. CD4+ cells underwent separation, giving CD45RA+ naive and CD45RA-negative memory subsets. Sequencing was done on a sample of memory CD4+ T cells sorted from blood. Noted subset: CD45RA-negative fraction. The receptor was derived from a woman in her 30s in good health.

The CDR3 region is CASSPPKVASQYF. DNA for the CDR3: TGTGCCAGCTCACCACCAAAAGTAGCCTCCCAGTACTTC. The chain couples TRBV18 to TRBJ2-5; D not resolved. The CDR3 totals 13 residues. Deletions cut 0 bases from V and 9 bases from J, with 11 bases between. CDR1 and CDR2 from the germline V gene are KGHSH and LQKENI.